The 30 T cell receptor beta chains presented below share a single source sample, sequenced in a study of blood T cell repertoires in COVID-19. Sequencing was performed with immunoSEQ multiplex PCR; in TCRdb, only in-frame clones are kept and a portion is missing. The repertoire consists of some 110,000 clones, with 75% to 90% occurring once and the leading ten covering under 8%. Sequenced sample: peripheral blood. Every receptor here comes from a man in his sixties or seventies with acute or convalescent COVID-19.

The genes are TRBV7-2 and TRBJ2-3; 10 nucleotides agree with TRBD2. Trimming removed 5 bases from V and 6 bases from J; junction bases left unmatched: 5. The CDR3 length is 14 residues. Germline lookup yields CDR1 SGHTA and CDR2 FQGNSA. CDR3 in amino acids: CASSPGLAADTQYF. CDR3 nucleotide sequence: TGTGCCAGCAGCCCTGGACTAGCGGCTGATACGCAGTATTTT.

In its sample, this clone was seen once. The chain is built from TRBV5-1 and TRBJ2-3, with 9 positions matching TRBD2. Germline-derived CDR1 and CDR2 are SGHRS and YFSETQ. This CDR3 comprises 15 residues. J was trimmed by 3 bases and V by 2 bases; bases with no gene match: 4. The CDR3 here is CASSFRGGATDTQYF. The CDR3 region has the DNA TGCGCCAGCAGCTTCCGCGGGGGGGCAACAGATACGCAGTATTTT.

This clone was detected once. The rearrangement joins TRBV10-3 to TRBJ2-2; D might be TRBD1 (6 bases). The CDR3 loop spans 15 amino acids. The germline V and J ends were trimmed by 0 bases and 7 bases, with 12 bases remaining between them. CDR1 is ENHRY and CDR2 is SYGVKD in the germline V gene. The CDR3: CAISESNRVGGELFF. In DNA, the CDR3 is TGTGCCATCAGTGAGTCAAACAGGGTCGGCGGGGAGCTGTTTTTT.

This sequence joins TRBV9 and TRBJ2-6; 7 nucleotides agree with TRBD1. Losses at the gene ends were 2 bases for V and 0 bases for J; bases not matched to a gene: 5. The length of the CDR3 is 17 residues. The germline V gene encodes CDR1 SGDLS and CDR2 YYNGEE. The CDR3 sequence is CASSVKTGSSGANVLTF. CDR3 bases: TGTGCCAGCAGCGTTAAGACAGGGAGCTCTGGGGCCAACGTCCTGACTTTC.

The CDR3 here is CASTLWEGPELFF. The CDR3 DNA sequence: TGTGCCAGCACCCTATGGGAGGGGCCAGAGCTGTTTTTT. The chain combines TRBV7-2 with TRBJ2-2; 7 bases are a match to TRBD2. This CDR3 has 13 amino acids. Germline-derived CDR1 and CDR2 are SGHTA and FQGNSA. V shed 7 bases and J 11 bases; nucleotides not matched to a gene: 10.

J is TRBJ2-5 and V is TRBV9; D not resolved. This CDR3 is built from 14 residues. Deletions cut 0 bases from V and 5 bases from J, with 11 bases between. CDR1 and CDR2 from the germline V gene are SGDLS and YYNGEE. CDR3 bases: TGTGCCAGCAGCGTAGCTACCCATGTCGAGACCCAGTACTTC. This encodes CASSVATHVETQYF.

This clone occurred once. This chain joins TRBV20-1 and TRBJ2-5, with TRBD1 matching over 9 bases. This CDR3 comprises 16 residues. Germline V CDR1 and CDR2: DFQATT, SNEGSKA (reference sequence). V gave up 3 bases and J gave up 4 bases; unmatched junction bases: 12. The CDR3, as DNA: TGCAGTGCTAGTTCGCTCGGGGACAGGGTAAGAGAGACCCAGTACTTC. Protein: CSASSLGDRVRETQYF.

This chain uses TRBV7-6 with TRBJ2-3; a possible D gene is TRBD1 (6 bases). The ends were cut back, 5 bases at V and 3 bases at J, with 18 bases in the middle. The germline gives CDR1 SGHVS, CDR2 FNYEAQ. There are 16 residues in the CDR3. For the CDR3, the DNA is TGTGCCAGCAGCCAACCCAGGGGCGGTGGTACAGATACGCAGTATTTT. Translated: CASSQPRGGGTDTQYF.

V is TRBV5-1 and J is TRBJ1-6, with TRBD1 identical over 7 bases. CDR1 is SGHRS and CDR2 is YFSETQ in the germline V gene. Germline trimming cut 1 base from V and 8 bases from J; bases unmatched to any gene: 3. This CDR3 has 14 amino acids. In DNA, the CDR3 is TGCGCCAGCAGCTTGACAGGGGATGATTCACCCCTCCACTTT. Its protein is CASSLTGDDSPLHF.

V gene TRBV11-2 combines with J gene TRBJ2-2; 7 nucleotides agree with TRBD2. The CDR3 is 15 residues long. Germline values: CDR1 SGHAT, CDR2 FQNNGV. Trimming took 4 bases from V and 8 from J; bases not matched to a gene: 10. CDR3 nucleotide sequence: TGTGCCAGCAGCTCTTTACGGGGGAGGGGAGGGGAGCTGTTTTTT. Translating it yields CASSSLRGRGGELFF.

The chain combines TRBV21-1 with TRBJ1-5. TRBV21-1 is marked as a pseudogene. This CDR3 spans 15 amino acids. In DNA, the CDR3 is TGTGCCAGCAGGCGGGCGGGGGTACGTCATCAGCCCCAGCATTTT. This sequence encodes CASRRAGVRHQPQHF.

V is TRBV12-5 and J is TRBJ2-2; weak D call: TRBD1 (5 bases). CDR1 and CDR2 (germline): LGHNT, FRNRAP. Trimming pared 5 bases from V and 3 bases from J, leaving 10 bases between. The length of the CDR3 is 14 residues. CDR3 amino acids: CASGRGRDTGELFF. CDR3 bases: TGTGCTAGTGGTCGTGGCAGGGACACCGGGGAGCTGTTTTTT.

The CDR3 DNA is TGTGCCAGCAGCCGTTATACTAGCGGGCGGGCGGGGGAGCAGTACTTC. Translated, it gives CASSRYTSGRAGEQYF. This sequence joins TRBV2 and TRBJ2-7, with 9 bases aligning to TRBD2. The CDR3 has 16 amino acids. V shed 6 bases and J 7 bases; nucleotides not matched to a gene: 16. Germline CDR1 is SNHLY and CDR2 is FYNNEI.

The genes are TRBV6-5 and TRBJ1-1, with D uncertain. V lost 7 bases and J 0 bases, leaving 9 bases between the germline ends. The CDR3 totals 13 residues. The germline CDR1 and CDR2 sequences are MNHEY and SVGAGI. The CDR3 DNA reads as TGTGCCAGCACCCGGGGTATGAACACTGAAGCTTTCTTT. It specifies CASTRGMNTEAFF.

This chain links TRBV5-1 with TRBJ2-3; TRBD1 aligns across 9 bases. In germline, CDR1 is SGHRS, CDR2 YFSETQ. Trimming cost V 6 bases and J 1 base; bases outside gene matches: 6. The CDR3 length is 15 residues. As DNA, the CDR3 is TGCGCCAGCACTCCGACAGGGGGTGGCACAGATACGCAGTATTTT. This gives the protein CASTPTGGGTDTQYF.

The chain couples TRBV6-5 to TRBJ2-3, with TRBD2 matching over 8 bases. The germline V gene encodes CDR1 MNHEY and CDR2 SVGAGI. The trim removed 5 bases at V and 1 base at J, leaving 2 bases unmatched. The CDR3 is 14 residues long. DNA of the CDR3: TGTGCCAGCAGTACGACTAGCGGCACAGATACGCAGTATTTT. Residues: CASSTTSGTDTQYF.

V usage is TRBV28 and J usage is TRBJ2-3, with TRBD2 matching 13 bases. CDR1 is MDHEN, CDR2 SYDVKM, per germline. The junction had 7 bases not matched to a gene; V was cut back by 3 bases and J by 1 base. This CDR3 has 18 amino acids. In DNA, the CDR3 is TGTGCCAGCAGTTTTGAACGACTAGCGGGGGGTGGCACAGATACGCAGTATTTT. Its translation is CASSFERLAGGGTDTQYF. Complete variable domain (other parts from reference TRBV28 and TRBJ2-3): DVKVTQSSRYLVKRTGEKVFLECVQDMDHENMFWYRQDPGLGLRLIYFSYDVKMKEKGDIPEGYSVSREKKERFSLILESASTNQTSMYLCASSFERLAGGGTDTQYFGPGTRLTVL.

This clone was seen a handful of times. The chain carries TRBV5-6 and TRBJ2-7, with D possibly matching TRBD2 (5 bases). V was clipped by 0 bases and J by 0 bases, with 13 bases between them. CDR1 is SGHDT and CDR2 is YYEEEE in the germline V gene. The CDR3 has 16 residues. For the CDR3, the DNA is TGTGCCAGCAGCTTGGGAGGACTCCGAACCTCCTACGAGCAGTACTTC. Translating gives CASSLGGLRTSYEQYF.

The chain has TRBV18 and TRBJ2-1; 9 bases align to TRBD2. V was clipped by 3 bases and J by 8 bases; unmatched bases: 5. Per the germline V gene, CDR1 is KGHSH and CDR2 is LQKENI. There are 14 residues in the CDR3. The CDR3 region is CASSPPGLAYEQFF. The CDR3, as DNA: TGTGCCAGCTCACCCCCGGGACTAGCCTATGAGCAGTTCTTC. Together with reference TRBV18 and TRBJ2-1, the CDR3 gives the full variable domain: NAGVMQNPRHLVRRRGQEARLRCSPMKGHSHVYWYRQLPEEGLKFMVYLQKENIIDESGMPKERFSAEFPKEGPSILRIQQVVRGDSAAYFCASSPPGLAYEQFFGPGTRLTVL.

CDR3 protein: CASSQKREQFF. As DNA, the CDR3 is TGTGCCAGCAGCCAGAAGCGGGAGCAGTTCTTC. This chain connects TRBV3-1 (or the pseudogene TRBV3-2) to TRBJ2-1; TRBD2 is a possible D gene (5 bases). V lost 3 bases and J lost 10, with 7 bases in between. The CDR3 covers 11 residues. Looked up from germline, CDR1 is LGHDT and CDR2 is YNNKEL (reference sequence).

J is TRBJ1-1 and V is TRBV11-2; TRBD1 might be the D (6 bases). V was cut by 7 bases and J by 0 bases, with 18 bases left in between. Germline values: CDR1 SGHAT, CDR2 FQNNGV. The CDR3 is 16 amino acids. The chain's CDR3 is CASTRAGAGMNTEAFF. The CDR3 DNA reads as TGTGCCAGCACCCGGGCAGGGGCAGGGATGAACACTGAAGCTTTCTTT.

This chain connects TRBV24-1 to TRBJ1-5; D is unresolved. V lost 5 bases and J 1 base, leaving 5 bases between the germline ends. The CDR3 is 13 amino acids. CDR1 and CDR2 from the germline V gene are KGHDR and SFDVKD. This CDR3 reads CATSARSNQPQHF. In DNA, the CDR3 is TGTGCCACCAGTGCCCGGAGCAATCAGCCCCAGCATTTT.

This chain joins TRBV28 and TRBJ2-1; 7 bases map to TRBD1. CDR3 size: 16 residues. Germline V gene sequence: CDR1 MDHEN, CDR2 SYDVKM. The V segment lost 6 bases and the J segment 2 bases; nucleotides outside the gene matches: 10. The CDR3 sequence is CASSSRDRVPYNEQFF. Written as DNA, the CDR3 is TGTGCCAGCAGCTCCCGGGACAGAGTCCCCTACAATGAGCAGTTCTTC. Full variable domain (outside the CDR3, taken from reference TRBV28 and TRBJ2-1): DVKVTQSSRYLVKRTGEKVFLECVQDMDHENMFWYRQDPGLGLRLIYFSYDVKMKEKGDIPEGYSVSREKKERFSLILESASTNQTSMYLCASSSRDRVPYNEQFFGPGTRLTVL.

The rearrangement joins TRBV6-5 to TRBJ2-1, with 14 positions matching TRBD2. There are 16 residues in the CDR3. Trimming cost V 4 bases and J 6 bases; bases outside gene matches: 5. Per the germline V gene, CDR1 is MNHEY and CDR2 is SVGAGI. CDR3 bases: TGTGCCAGCAGTTCCTCGGGACTAGCGGGGGCCAATGAGCAGTTCTTC. Translating it yields CASSSSGLAGANEQFF.

The gene calls are TRBV3-1 (or the pseudogene TRBV3-2) and TRBJ1-5; D not resolved. Germline CDR1 LGHDT, CDR2 YNNKEL (reference sequence). The CDR3 length is 15 residues. Trimming pared 3 bases from V and 0 bases from J, leaving 9 bases between. The CDR3 sequence: CASSQGDYSNQPQHF. DNA of the CDR3: TGTGCCAGCAGCCAGGGCGATTATAGCAATCAGCCCCAGCATTTT.

The rearrangement joins TRBV5-5 to TRBJ1-3; the D is unclear. With 7 bases removed from V and 1 base from J, the gap between germline ends came to 12 bases. Germline V lookup: CDR1 SGHKS, CDR2 YYEKEE (reference sequence). This CDR3 comprises 14 residues. CDR3 nucleotides: TGTGCCAGCCGGTGGGAGGGATCTGGAAACACCATATATTTT. It specifies CASRWEGSGNTIYF.

This sequence joins TRBV5-5 and TRBJ1-5; 10 bases line up with TRBD1. Germline assignment: CDR1 SGHKS and CDR2 YYEKEE (reference sequence). V was clipped by 0 bases and J by 7 bases; unmatched bases: 7. This CDR3 is 16 amino acids long. As DNA, the CDR3 is TGTGCCAGCAGCTTGGAACGGGACAGGGGTAGCCAGCCCCAGCATTTT. Its translation is CASSLERDRGSQPQHF.

Only one count was recorded for this clone. This chain connects TRBV3-1 (or the pseudogene TRBV3-2) to TRBJ1-6; 10 bases line up with TRBD1. CDR3 length: 19 amino acids. Germline assignment: CDR1 LGHDT and CDR2 YNNKEL (reference sequence). V was pared by 4 bases and J by 1 base, with 10 bases of the junction left unmatched. The CDR3 protein is CASSRGGQGTGSYNSPLHF. The CDR3 DNA sequence: TGTGCCAGCAGCCGAGGGGGACAGGGGACGGGATCCTATAATTCACCCCTCCACTTT.

This clone was found a few times. The chain employs TRBV5-4 and TRBJ1-3; 7 bases align to TRBD1. Germline CDR1 SGHNT, CDR2 YYREEE (reference sequence). The CDR3 runs to 17 residues. V dropped 1 base and J dropped 0; count of bases not matched to a gene: 7. The CDR3, as DNA: TGTGCCAGCAGCTTGAACAGGGGCCTTACCTCTGGAAACACCATATATTTT. Its protein product is CASSLNRGLTSGNTIYF.

The DNA for the CDR3 is TGTGCCAGCAGCTTGACACCGACAGGGGGTGGGACAGATACGCAGTATTTT. Encoded protein: CASSLTPTGGGTDTQYF. V is TRBV5-6 and J is TRBJ2-3, with 9 bases lining up with TRBD1. Germline loops: CDR1 SGHDT, CDR2 YYEEEE. The ends lost 1 base at V and 3 bases at J; junction bases unmatched: 9. The CDR3 loop spans 17 amino acids. Together with reference TRBV5-6 and TRBJ2-3, the CDR3 gives the full variable domain: DAGVTQSPTHLIKTRGQQVTLRCSPKSGHDTVSWYQQALGQGPQFIFQYYEEEERQRGNFPDRFSGHQFPNYSSELNVNALLLGDSALYLCASSLTPTGGGTDTQYFGPGTRLTVL.